This T cell receptor (beta chain) was recorded in a study of blood T cell repertoires in COVID-19. Here immunoSEQ multiplex PCR was the method, and the copy in TCRdb shows in-frame clones only, minus some. The profile covers some 400,000 clones, with around 87% appearing a single time and around 1.3% taken by the ten largest. This TCR was recovered from a man aged 30 to 39 who had recovered from COVID-19. Sequenced input: PBMCs or T cells enriched from blood (not recorded which).

CDR3 residues: CASSPRTGHYTPSGYTF. The CDR3 DNA reads TGTGCCAGCTCACCACGGACAGGGCACTATACACCCTCTGGCTACACCTTC. This rearrangement joins TRBV18 to TRBJ1-2; the match to TRBD1 covers 8 bases. The CDR3 is 17 amino acids. V lost 1 base to trimming and J lost 7 bases; unmatched junction nucleotides: 14. Germline values: CDR1 KGHSH, CDR2 LQKENI.